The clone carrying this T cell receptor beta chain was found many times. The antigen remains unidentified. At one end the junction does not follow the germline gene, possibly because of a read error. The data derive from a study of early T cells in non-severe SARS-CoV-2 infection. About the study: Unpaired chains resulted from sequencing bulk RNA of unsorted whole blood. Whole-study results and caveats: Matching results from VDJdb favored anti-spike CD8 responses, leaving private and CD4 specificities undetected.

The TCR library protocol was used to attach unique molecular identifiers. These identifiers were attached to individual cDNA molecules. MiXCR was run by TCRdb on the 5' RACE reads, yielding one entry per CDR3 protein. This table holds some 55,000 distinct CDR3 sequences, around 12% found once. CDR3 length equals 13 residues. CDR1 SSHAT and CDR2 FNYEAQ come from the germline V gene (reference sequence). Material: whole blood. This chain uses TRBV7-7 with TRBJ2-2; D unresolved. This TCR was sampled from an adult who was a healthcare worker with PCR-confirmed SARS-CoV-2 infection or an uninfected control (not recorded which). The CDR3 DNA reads TGTGCTAGCAGCTTAAACTCGGGTGGGGAGCTGTTTTTT. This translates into CASSLNSGGELFF. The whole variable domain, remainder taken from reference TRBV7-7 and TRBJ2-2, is GAGVSQSPRYKVTKRGQDVTLRCDPISSHATLYWYQQALGQGPEFLTYFNYEAQPDKSGLPSDRFSAERPEGSISTLTIQRTEQRDSAMYRCASSLNSGGELFFGEGSRLTVL.